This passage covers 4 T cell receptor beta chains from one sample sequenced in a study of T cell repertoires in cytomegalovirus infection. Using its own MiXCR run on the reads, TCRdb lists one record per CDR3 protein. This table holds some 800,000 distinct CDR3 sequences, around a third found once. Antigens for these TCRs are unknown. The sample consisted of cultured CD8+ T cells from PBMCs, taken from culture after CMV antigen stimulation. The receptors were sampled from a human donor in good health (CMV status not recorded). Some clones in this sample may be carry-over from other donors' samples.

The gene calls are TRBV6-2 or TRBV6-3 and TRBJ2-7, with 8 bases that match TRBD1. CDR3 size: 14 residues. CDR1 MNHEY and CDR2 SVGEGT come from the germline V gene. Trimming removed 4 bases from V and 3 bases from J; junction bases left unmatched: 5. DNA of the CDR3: TGTGCCAGCAGTTCATACAGGGGGGACTACGAGCAGTACGTC. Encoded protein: CASSSYRGDYEQYV.

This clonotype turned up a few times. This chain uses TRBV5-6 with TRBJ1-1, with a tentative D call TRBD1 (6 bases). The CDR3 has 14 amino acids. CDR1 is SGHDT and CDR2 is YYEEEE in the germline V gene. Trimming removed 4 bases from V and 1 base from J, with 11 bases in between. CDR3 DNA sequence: TGTGCCAGCAGCCACAGGGTCGGGAACACTGAAGCTTTCTTT. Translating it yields CASSHRVGNTEAFF.

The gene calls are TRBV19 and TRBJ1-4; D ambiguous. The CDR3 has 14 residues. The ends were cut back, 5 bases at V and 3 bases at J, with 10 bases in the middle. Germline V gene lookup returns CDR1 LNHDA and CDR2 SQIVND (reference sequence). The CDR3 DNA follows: TGTGCCAGTAGTCTTGATTTAGCTAATGAAAAACTGTTTTTT. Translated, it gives CASSLDLANEKLFF.

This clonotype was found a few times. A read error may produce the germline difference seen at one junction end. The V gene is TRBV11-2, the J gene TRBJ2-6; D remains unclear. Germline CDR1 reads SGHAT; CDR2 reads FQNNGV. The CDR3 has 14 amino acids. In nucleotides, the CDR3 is TGTGCCAGCAGCTTAGTGGTTGGGGACAACGTCCTGACTTTC. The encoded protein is CASSLVVGDNVLTF. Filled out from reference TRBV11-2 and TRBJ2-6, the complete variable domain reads EAGVAQSPRYKIIEKRQSVAFWCNPISGHATLYWYQQILGQGPKLLIQFQNNGVVDDSQLPKDRFSAERLKGVDSTLKIQPAKLEDSAVYLCASSLVVGDNVLTFGAGSRLTVL.